One sample yielded the 29 T cell receptor beta chains listed below, sequenced in a study of blood T cell repertoires in COVID-19. Profiling relied on immunoSEQ multiplex PCR, and the TCRdb table lists in-frame clones only, not all of them. The sample has roughly 200,000 clones; around 86% are singletons. Source material: peripheral blood. Source of these receptors: an elderly woman with COVID-19, enrolled during active disease.

The chain uses TRBV9 and TRBJ2-2; 8 positions agree with TRBD1. CDR1 and CDR2 from the germline V gene are SGDLS and YYNGEE. The CDR3 loop spans 17 amino acids. J lost 2 bases, V lost 2 bases, and 8 bases had no gene match. The CDR3 here is CASSVPSQGVNTGELFF. DNA of the CDR3: TGTGCCAGCAGCGTTCCTTCACAGGGGGTTAACACCGGGGAGCTGTTTTTT.

The V and J genes are TRBV9 and TRBJ2-2, with 7 nucleotides matching TRBD1. Germline CDR1 reads SGDLS; CDR2 reads YYNGEE. V lost 4 bases and J lost 6; bases outside the gene matches: 15. CDR3 length equals 17 residues. The CDR3 DNA is TGTGCCAGCAGCTCTTCAGGGGGTGGATCTCGAGCCGGGGAGCTGTTTTTT. Protein product: CASSSSGGGSRAGELFF.

The rearrangement joins TRBV7-9 to TRBJ1-2; no firm D call. Germline values: CDR1 SEHNR, CDR2 FQNEAQ (reference sequence). This CDR3 is 12 amino acids long. V was shortened by 3 bases and J by 4 bases, with 6 bases between the two germline ends. The CDR3 DNA sequence: TGTGCCAGCAGCTTTCCCAGCTATGGCTACACCTTC. Its translation: CASSFPSYGYTF.

The rearrangement joins TRBV5-1 to TRBJ1-1; D is unclear. CDR3 length equals 14 residues. Germline assignment: CDR1 SGHRS and CDR2 YFSETQ. Trimming left V 4 bases short and J 0 bases short, with 10 bases between. In DNA, the CDR3 is TGCGCCAGCAGCGGGCCCAGCCTGAACACTGAAGCTTTCTTT. This codes for CASSGPSLNTEAFF.

The rearrangement uses TRBV20-1 and TRBJ2-3, with no clear D. The CDR3 is made up of 14 amino acids. Trimming took off 3 bases at V and 0 bases at J, with 10 bases between the two ends. Germline-derived CDR1 and CDR2 are DFQATT and SNEGSKA (reference sequence). The CDR3 is CSASIFGSTDTQYF. CDR3 nucleotides: TGCAGTGCTAGTATTTTCGGGAGCACAGATACGCAGTATTTT.

V usage is TRBV6-5 and J usage is TRBJ1-1, with a possible D match to TRBD1 (6 bases). The CDR3 consists of 13 residues. CDR1 and CDR2 (germline): MNHEY, SVGAGI. V lost 7 bases and J 5 bases, leaving 14 bases between the germline ends. Here the CDR3 DNA reads TGTGCCAGCAATTCCGGGACAAGGACTGAAGCTTTCTTT. It is translated as CASNSGTRTEAFF.

This clone occurred once. The V and J genes are TRBV18 and TRBJ1-2, with a tentative D call TRBD1 (6 bases). This CDR3 has 15 amino acids. V was clipped by 3 bases and J by 2 bases, with 13 bases between them. The V gene's germline CDR1 is KGHSH and CDR2 LQKENI. The CDR3 region has the DNA TGTGCCAGCTCACCGGCGGCAGGGGTGAACTATGGCTACACCTTC. It specifies CASSPAAGVNYGYTF.

The rearrangement uses TRBV2 and TRBJ1-4; TRBD1 might be the D (6 bases). Trimming took 8 bases from V and 2 from J, leaving 9 bases between them. From germline, CDR1 is SNHLY and CDR2 FYNNEI. CDR3 size: 13 residues. For the CDR3, the DNA is TGTGCCAGCGGGGGGGCCACTAATGAAAAACTGTTTTTT. Protein: CASGGATNEKLFF.

This clone is a singleton in its sample. The chain links TRBV10-3 to TRBJ2-3; D possibly corresponds to TRBD2 (5 bases). The germline CDR1 and CDR2 sequences are ENHRY and SYGVKD. The CDR3 is 15 amino acids. The V and J ends lost 3 bases and 0 bases respectively, with 10 bases between them. Written as DNA, the CDR3 is TGTGCCATCAGTGATAAGCGGACTAGCACAGATACGCAGTATTTT. It translates to CAISDKRTSTDTQYF.

The CDR3 sequence: CASSPASRTGNQPQHF. The CDR3 nucleotides read TGTGCCAGCAGTCCCGCGTCTAGGACAGGAAATCAGCCCCAGCATTTT. The V call is TRBV28, the J call TRBJ1-5; 7 nucleotides match TRBD1. CDR1 and CDR2 (germline): MDHEN, SYDVKM. The CDR3 spans 16 residues. V lost 5 bases and J lost 4; bases outside the gene matches: 11.

The chain carries TRBV9 and TRBJ2-6; D remains ambiguous. The germline V and J ends were trimmed by 4 bases and 4 bases, with 15 bases remaining between them. The germline V gene has CDR1 SGDLS and CDR2 YYNGEE. The CDR3 spans 16 residues. The CDR3 region has the DNA TGTGCCAGCAGCCCTCACCCCTCCGGGGGGGCCAACGTCCTGACTTTC. It is translated as CASSPHPSGGANVLTF.

The chain employs TRBV12-3 or TRBV12-4 and TRBJ2-5; possibly TRBD1 for D (6 bases). The germline V and J ends were trimmed by 3 bases and 4 bases, with 6 bases remaining between them. The CDR3 is 12 amino acids. The CDR3 region is CASSFRGETQYF. The CDR3 coding sequence is TGTGCCAGCAGTTTCAGGGGAGAGACCCAGTACTTC.

The chain uses TRBV29-1 and TRBJ1-1; D uncertain. V was clipped by 4 bases and J by 11 bases, with 17 bases between them. Germline V gene data show CDR1 as SQVTM and CDR2 as ANQGSEA. The CDR3 covers 12 residues. CDR3 sequence: CSVASLSGGAFF. CDR3 coding DNA: TGCAGCGTTGCCTCGTTGTCGGGTGGGGCTTTCTTT.

This rearrangement joins TRBV7-9 to TRBJ1-4; TRBD1 might be the D (6 bases). V was trimmed by 6 bases and J by 1 base, leaving 15 bases between them. Germline CDR1 and CDR2: SEHNR and FQNEAQ (reference sequence). The CDR3 is made up of 16 amino acids. CDR3 loop: CASRKTGERTNEKLFF. CDR3 nucleotides: TGTGCCAGCAGGAAGACAGGTGAAAGAACTAATGAAAAACTGTTTTTT.

The chain uses TRBV5-6 and TRBJ1-6; D unresolved. V dropped 4 bases and J dropped 0 bases, with 14 bases sitting between them. There are 17 residues in the CDR3. Germline V lookup: CDR1 SGHDT, CDR2 YYEEEE. CDR3: CASSRRSISSYNSPLHF. CDR3 nucleotide sequence: TGTGCCAGCAGCCGTAGATCCATATCCTCCTATAATTCACCCCTCCACTTT. Supplemented by reference TRBV5-6 and TRBJ1-6, the full variable domain reads DAGVTQSPTHLIKTRGQQVTLRCSPKSGHDTVSWYQQALGQGPQFIFQYYEEEERQRGNFPDRFSGHQFPNYSSELNVNALLLGDSALYLCASSRRSISSYNSPLHFGNGTRLTVT.

V is TRBV30 and J is TRBJ2-3; the match to TRBD2 covers 7 bases. This CDR3 region has 13 residues. V lost 2 bases and J lost 3; bases outside the gene matches: 2. The germline V gene encodes CDR1 GTSNPN and CDR2 SVGIG (reference sequence). The DNA for the CDR3 is TGTGCCTGGAGTAATAGCGGGACAGATACGCAGTATTTT. This sequence encodes CAWSNSGTDTQYF.

This chain uses TRBV3-1 (or the pseudogene TRBV3-2) with TRBJ1-2; TRBD1 is a possible D gene (6 bases). The CDR3 consists of 15 residues. CDR1 and CDR2 from the germline V gene are LGHDT and YNNKEL (reference sequence). Trimming took off 4 bases at V and 7 bases at J, with 19 bases between the two ends. The CDR3 region has the DNA TGTGCCAGCAGCCTTCGAGGGGGGGCGTCGAGTGGCTACACCTTC. Translated: CASSLRGGASSGYTF.

This clone was seen a handful of times. The chain's CDR3 is CASSLKGGRANEKLFF. CDR3 DNA sequence: TGTGCCAGCAGCTTGAAAGGGGGCCGGGCTAATGAAAAACTGTTTTTT. The chain is built from TRBV7-3 and TRBJ1-4, with 7 bases identical to TRBD1. Looked up from germline, CDR1 is SGHTA and CDR2 is FQGTGA. V lost 3 bases to trimming and J lost 3 bases; unmatched junction nucleotides: 7. This CDR3 comprises 16 residues. Full variable domain (outside the CDR3, taken from reference TRBV7-3 and TRBJ1-4): GAGVSQTPSNKVTEKGKYVELRCDPISGHTALYWYRQSLGQGPEFLIYFQGTGAADDSGLPNDRFFAVRPEGSVSTLKIQRTERGDSAVYLCASSLKGGRANEKLFFGSGTQLSVL.

This chain links TRBV5-1 with TRBJ2-2; TRBD1 might be the D (7 bases). Germline values: CDR1 SGHRS, CDR2 YFSETQ. V gave up 4 bases and J gave up 0 bases, with 13 bases separating them. The CDR3 loop spans 16 amino acids. As DNA, the CDR3 is TGCGCCAGCAGCGGGGGGACAGTCGCGAACACCGGGGAGCTGTTTTTT. It encodes CASSGGTVANTGELFF.

The chain recombines TRBV5-3 with TRBJ2-2, with TRBD2 matching over 9 bases. TRBV5-3 is annotated as an ORF whose role is uncertain. J gave up 2 bases and V 1 base, and 6 bases lay outside the gene matches. The CDR3 extends over 17 amino acids. DNA of the CDR3: TGTGCCAGAAGCTTGAGAAGCGGGAGGCCTAACACCGGGGAGCTGTTTTTT. It translates to CARSLRSGRPNTGELFF.

V and J are TRBV19 and TRBJ1-5, with 7 positions matching TRBD1. The ends lost 3 bases at V and 9 bases at J; junction bases unmatched: 11. Germline assignment: CDR1 LNHDA and CDR2 SQIVND (reference sequence). The CDR3 is 15 residues long. The CDR3 is CASSMVVRGQGPQHF. The DNA of the CDR3 is TGTGCCAGTAGTATGGTAGTAAGGGGGCAGGGGCCCCAGCATTTT.

This sequence joins TRBV24-1 and TRBJ2-7; 9 nucleotides align to TRBD1. CDR3 size: 20 residues. From germline, CDR1 is KGHDR and CDR2 SFDVKD. The junction had 19 bases not matched to a gene; V was cut back by 4 bases and J by 1 base. Here the CDR3 DNA reads TGTGCCACCAGTGACCCCGGGACAGGGATACGCTCCTCTCAGTCCTACGAGCAGTACTTC. Translation: CATSDPGTGIRSSQSYEQYF.

This chain links TRBV14 with TRBJ1-4; tentatively, D is TRBD1 (5 bases). From germline, CDR1 is SGHDN and CDR2 FVKESK. V lost 6 bases, J lost 4 bases, and 18 bases lay in between. This CDR3 has 16 residues. CDR3 protein: CASSYGSGHLNEKLFF. DNA for the CDR3: TGTGCCAGCAGTTATGGAAGTGGACACCTTAATGAAAAACTGTTTTTT.

This clone showed up just once. The rearrangement joins TRBV7-2 to TRBJ1-1; TRBD1 is a possible D gene (6 bases). This CDR3 has 12 residues. CDR1 SGHTA and CDR2 FQGNSA come from the germline V gene. The ends were cut back, 1 base at V and 11 bases at J, with 11 bases in the middle. As DNA, the CDR3 is TGTGCCAGCAGCTTAGGCTACAGGGCGGCTTTCTTT. Protein: CASSLGYRAAFF.

J is TRBJ2-3 and V is TRBV24-1, with D maybe TRBD1 (6 bases). V was pared by 6 bases and J by 1 base, with 13 bases between. Germline V gene lookup returns CDR1 KGHDR and CDR2 SFDVKD. The CDR3 runs to 15 residues. In nucleotides, the CDR3 is TGTGCCACCAGTAACCCGACAGGAGGCACAGATACGCAGTATTTT. Protein product: CATSNPTGGTDTQYF.

The chain couples TRBV13 to TRBJ1-6, with 10 bases lining up with TRBD1. CDR1 is PRHDT and CDR2 is FYEKMQ in the germline V gene (reference sequence). This CDR3 region has 15 residues. The trim removed 4 bases at V and 10 bases at J, leaving 7 bases unmatched. The CDR3 DNA reads as TGTGCCAGCAGCTCCGGGGACAGGGGAGGCTCACCCCTCCACTTT. Its translation is CASSSGDRGGSPLHF.

CDR3 sequence: CASSRQGYGYTF. In DNA form, the CDR3 reads TGTGCCAGCAGCCGGCAGGGTTATGGCTACACCTTC. This chain connects TRBV3-1 (or the pseudogene TRBV3-2) to TRBJ1-2; maybe TRBD1 (5 bases). CDR3 length: 12 amino acids. V dropped 4 bases and J dropped 5 bases, with 8 bases sitting between them. Germline lookup yields CDR1 LGHDT and CDR2 YNNKEL (reference sequence).

This sequence joins TRBV2 and TRBJ1-1; 7 bases map to TRBD1. CDR3 length: 14 amino acids. CDR1 SNHLY and CDR2 FYNNEI come from the germline V gene. Unmatched junction bases numbered 3, after V lost 5 bases and J lost 0 bases. CDR3 region: CASSRTGLNTEAFF. The CDR3 DNA reads TGTGCCAGCAGTCGGACAGGTTTGAACACTGAAGCTTTCTTT.

Only a few counts were recorded for this clone. The genes are TRBV7-3 and TRBJ2-1; tentatively, D is TRBD1 (6 bases). Trimming removed 5 bases at V and 5 bases at J, with 16 bases between. The CDR3 totals 15 residues. Germline loops: CDR1 SGHTA, CDR2 FQGTGA. In DNA form, the CDR3 reads TGTGCCAGCAGCGCCCCCGGGACACCGAACAATGAGCAGTTCTTC. Translating gives CASSAPGTPNNEQFF.